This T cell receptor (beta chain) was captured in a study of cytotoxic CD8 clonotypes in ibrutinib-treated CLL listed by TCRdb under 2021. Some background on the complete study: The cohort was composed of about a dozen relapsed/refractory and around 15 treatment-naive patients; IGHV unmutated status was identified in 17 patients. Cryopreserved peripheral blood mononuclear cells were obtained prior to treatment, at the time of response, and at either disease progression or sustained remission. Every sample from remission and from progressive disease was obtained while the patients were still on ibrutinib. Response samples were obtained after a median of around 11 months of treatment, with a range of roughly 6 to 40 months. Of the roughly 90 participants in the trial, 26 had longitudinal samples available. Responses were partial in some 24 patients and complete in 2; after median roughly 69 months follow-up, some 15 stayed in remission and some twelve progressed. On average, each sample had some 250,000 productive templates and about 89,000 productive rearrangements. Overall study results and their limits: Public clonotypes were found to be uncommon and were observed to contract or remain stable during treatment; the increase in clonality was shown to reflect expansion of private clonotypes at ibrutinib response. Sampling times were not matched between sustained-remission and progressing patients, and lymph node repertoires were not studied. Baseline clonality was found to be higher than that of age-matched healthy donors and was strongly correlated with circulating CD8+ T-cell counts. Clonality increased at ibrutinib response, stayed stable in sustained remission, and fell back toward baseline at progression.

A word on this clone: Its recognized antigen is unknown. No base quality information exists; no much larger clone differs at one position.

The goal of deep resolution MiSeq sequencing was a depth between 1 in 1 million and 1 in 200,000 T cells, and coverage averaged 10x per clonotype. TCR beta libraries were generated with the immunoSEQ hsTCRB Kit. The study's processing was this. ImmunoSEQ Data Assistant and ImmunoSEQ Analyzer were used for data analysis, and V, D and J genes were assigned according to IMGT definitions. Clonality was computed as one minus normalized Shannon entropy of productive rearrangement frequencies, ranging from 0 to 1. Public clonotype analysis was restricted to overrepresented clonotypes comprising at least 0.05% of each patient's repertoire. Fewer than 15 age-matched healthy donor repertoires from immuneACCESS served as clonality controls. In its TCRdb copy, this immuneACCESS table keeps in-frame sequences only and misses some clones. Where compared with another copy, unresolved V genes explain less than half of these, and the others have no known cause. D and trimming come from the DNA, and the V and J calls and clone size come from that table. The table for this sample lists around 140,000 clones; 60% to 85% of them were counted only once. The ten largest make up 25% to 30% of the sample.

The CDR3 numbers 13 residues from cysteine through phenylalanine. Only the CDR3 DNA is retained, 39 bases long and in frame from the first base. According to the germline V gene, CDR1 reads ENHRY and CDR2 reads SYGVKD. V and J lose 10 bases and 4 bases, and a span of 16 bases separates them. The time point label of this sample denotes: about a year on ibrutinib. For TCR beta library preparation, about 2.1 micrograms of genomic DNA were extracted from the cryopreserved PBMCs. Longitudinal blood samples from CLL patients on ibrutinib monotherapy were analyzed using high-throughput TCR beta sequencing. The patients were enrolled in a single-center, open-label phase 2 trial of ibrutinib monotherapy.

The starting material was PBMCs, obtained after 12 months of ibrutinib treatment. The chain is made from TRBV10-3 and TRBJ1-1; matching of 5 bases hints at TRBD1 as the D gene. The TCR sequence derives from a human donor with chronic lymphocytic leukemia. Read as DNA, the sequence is TGTGCCAGCAGACCGGGACCGAGCACTGAAGCTTTCTTT. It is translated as CASRPGPSTEAFF.